These 20 T cell receptor beta chains were all obtained from the same sample, sequenced in a study of shared clonotypes between healthy human individuals. The assay was immunoSEQ multiplex PCR, and TCRdb's table has in-frame clones only and misses some. The sample consists of approximately 470,000 clones, roughly 80% of them appearing once. What was sequenced was PBMCs. The receptor set was obtained from a woman in her forties in good health. Some clones in this sample may be carry-over from other donors' samples.

CDR3 loop: CASSLHQTTGELFF. CDR3 DNA sequence: TGTGCCAGCAGCTTACATCAAACTACCGGGGAGCTGTTTTTT. The chain joins TRBV7-2 to TRBJ2-2; D remains ambiguous. The CDR3 is made up of 14 amino acids. V was pared by 2 bases and J by 5 bases, with 9 bases between. Germline V gene data show CDR1 as SGHTA and CDR2 as FQGNSA.

Only a few counts were recorded for this clone. A far larger clone is just one base off, so this is likely a read error. This chain joins TRBV25-1 and TRBJ2-7; 14 positions agree with TRBD2. The germline V gene encodes CDR1 MGHDK and CDR2 SYGVNS. The CDR3 totals 16 residues. After removal of 6 bases from V and 7 bases from J, the junction contained 11 bases not matched to a gene. CDR3: CASRLGTSGSLGEQYF. The DNA of the CDR3 is TGTGCCAGCAGATTAGGGACTAGCGGGAGTCTAGGTGAGCAGTACTTC.

The gene calls are TRBV29-1 and TRBJ2-1; D not certain. CDR3 size: 13 residues. Trimming removed 2 bases at V and 8 bases at J, with 13 bases between. Germline loops: CDR1 SQVTM, CDR2 ANQGSEA. CDR3 in amino acids: CSVEKHPGDEQFF. The CDR3 DNA sequence: TGCAGCGTTGAAAAACATCCTGGCGATGAGCAGTTCTTC.

The V gene is TRBV27, the J gene TRBJ2-1; TRBD2 agrees at 12 bases. The trim removed 6 bases at V and 7 bases at J, leaving 4 bases unmatched. CDR3 length equals 14 residues. CDR1 is MNHEY and CDR2 is SMNVEV in the germline V gene (reference sequence). CDR3 DNA: TGTGCCAGCAGCCTAGCGGGAGGGAGTAATGAGCAGTTCTTC. Protein: CASSLAGGSNEQFF.

CDR3 residues: CASSLSIREGWSYEQYF. Here the CDR3 DNA reads TGTGCCAGCAGTTTATCAATTAGAGAGGGCTGGAGCTACGAGCAGTACTTC. This chain links TRBV28 with TRBJ2-7; possibly TRBD2 for D (5 bases). The CDR3 spans 17 residues. Germline CDR1 is MDHEN and CDR2 is SYDVKM. Trimming took 1 base from V and 3 from J, leaving 19 bases between them.

The chain employs TRBV14 and TRBJ2-5, with unresolved D. V was trimmed by 3 bases and J by 1 base, leaving 9 bases between them. The CDR3 loop spans 14 amino acids. Germline CDR1 and CDR2: SGHDN and FVKESK. The CDR3 region is CASSHPALQETQYF. The CDR3 DNA reads as TGTGCCAGCAGCCACCCGGCCCTCCAAGAGACCCAGTACTTC.

The chain employs TRBV4-3 and TRBJ2-3; maybe TRBD1 (6 bases). V was shortened by 0 bases and J by 4 bases, with 14 bases between the two germline ends. Germline V gene lookup returns CDR1 LGHNA and CDR2 YSLEER. The CDR3 is 16 amino acids. The CDR3 DNA follows: TGCGCCAGCAGCCAAGATACGGCAGGGGCTGCAGATACGCAGTATTTT. This sequence encodes CASSQDTAGAADTQYF.

The chain couples TRBV6-6 to TRBJ2-1; D is perhaps TRBD2 (5 bases). V was shortened by 11 bases and J by 2 bases, with 16 bases between the two germline ends. The length of the CDR3 is 14 residues. The germline V gene has CDR1 MNHNY and CDR2 SVGAGI (reference sequence). The CDR3 loop reads CAAASGGTYNEQFF. CDR3 in DNA: TGTGCCGCCGCAAGCGGTGGAACCTACAATGAGCAGTTCTTC.

Notes on this clone: A junction end diverges from the germline sequence, so it may reflect a read error. The chain is built from TRBV4-1 and TRBJ1-1; D is unresolved. Germline V lookup: CDR1 MGHRA, CDR2 YSYEKL. The CDR3 runs 12 residues. DNA for the CDR3: TGCGCCAGCAGCCAAGTGAACAGTGAAGCTTTCTTT. Its protein product is CASSQVNSEAFF.

V and J are TRBV30 and TRBJ2-3; either TRBD1 or TRBD2 may supply D (5 bases each). Trimming cost V 3 bases and J 2 bases, with 9 bases left between them. The germline CDR1 and CDR2 sequences are GTSNPN and SVGIG (reference sequence). This CDR3 has 13 residues. Here the CDR3 DNA reads TGTGCCTGGAGGGGGGACCCCACAGATACGCAGTATTTT. Encoded protein: CAWRGDPTDTQYF.

As to this clone: A far larger clone lies a single base away; this is likely a read error. This chain uses TRBV29-1 with TRBJ2-7; 9 positions agree with TRBD1. The CDR3 is made up of 13 amino acids. Germline CDR1 SQVTM, CDR2 ANQGSEA. The CDR3 bases are TGCAACGTGGGGGGACAGGGCGTATACGAGCAGTACTTC. Residues: CNVGGQGVYEQYF.

This sequence joins TRBV7-3 and TRBJ2-7, with a tentative D call TRBD1 (6 bases). The CDR3 is made up of 13 amino acids. Germline values: CDR1 SGHTA, CDR2 FQGTGA. Trimming stripped 3 bases from V and 6 bases from J, with 12 bases between. CDR3 residues: CASSLLQGGEQYF. DNA of the CDR3: TGTGCCAGCAGCTTGCTACAGGGTGGCGAGCAGTACTTC.

The chain is built from TRBV9 and TRBJ2-2; 11 nucleotides align to TRBD2. The CDR3 sequence is 17 residues long. CDR1 is SGDLS, CDR2 YYNGEE, per germline. Germline trimming cut 4 bases from V and 5 bases from J; bases unmatched to any gene: 10. CDR3 DNA sequence: TGTGCCAGCAGCCCCCGACTAGCGGGATTGAGAACCGGGGAGCTGTTTTTT. Translating it yields CASSPRLAGLRTGELFF.

About this clone: A read error is likely here: a far larger clone is one base away. V and J are TRBV7-9 and TRBJ1-3, with D possibly being TRBD1 (6 bases). Germline-derived CDR1 and CDR2 are SEHNR and FQNEAQ (reference sequence). V was trimmed by 5 bases and J by 4 bases, leaving 15 bases between them. This CDR3 comprises 15 residues. CDR3 nucleotide sequence: TGTGCCAGCAGCAAACGAACAGGGTCAGGAAACACCATATATTTT. Encoded protein: CASSKRTGSGNTIYF.

This chain connects TRBV7-8 to TRBJ2-1; D is possibly TRBD1 (6 bases). The CDR3 totals 15 residues. V lost 6 bases, J lost 3 bases, and 15 bases lay in between. Germline CDR1 reads SGHVS; CDR2 reads FQNEAQ. The CDR3 coding sequence is TGTGCCAGCAGACCGCCGGGACATCTCTACAATGAGCAGTTCTTC. Translating gives CASRPPGHLYNEQFF.

The chain uses TRBV10-3 and TRBJ2-7; tentatively, D is TRBD1 (6 bases). The CDR3 totals 15 residues. CDR1 and CDR2 from the germline V gene are ENHRY and SYGVKD. V lost 3 bases and J lost 2, with 14 bases in between. CDR3 bases: TGTGCCATCAGTGACAACGACAGGACCACCTACGAGCAGTACTTC. It specifies CAISDNDRTTYEQYF.

This clone was seen only a few times. This chain uses TRBV27 with TRBJ2-7, with TRBD1 matching 8 bases. From germline, CDR1 is MNHEY and CDR2 SMNVEV (reference sequence). The CDR3 is 14 residues long. V trimming: 7 bases; J trimming: 9 bases; junction bases outside the gene matches: 14. The CDR3 bases are TGTGCCAGCACCGGAATCAGGGGGCAACAGGTGCAGTACTTC. Encoded protein: CASTGIRGQQVQYF.

This clone has a handful of counts. The chain recombines TRBV7-9 with TRBJ2-1; no firm D call. This CDR3 is built from 12 residues. With 5 bases removed from V and 6 bases from J, the gap between germline ends came to 8 bases. The V gene's germline CDR1 is SEHNR and CDR2 FQNEAQ (reference sequence). The CDR3 coding sequence is TGTGCCAGCAGCCGCCCTACCAATGAGCAGTTCTTC. This sequence encodes CASSRPTNEQFF.

The CDR3 loop is CASRGTRKANYGYTF. The CDR3 DNA follows: TGTGCCAGCAGGGGGACAAGGAAAGCTAACTATGGCTACACCTTC. The rearrangement links TRBV2 to TRBJ1-2; TRBD1 might be the D (6 bases). The CDR3 extends over 15 amino acids. The V and J ends lost 6 bases and 0 bases respectively, with 14 bases between them. Germline CDR1 reads SNHLY; CDR2 reads FYNNEI.

J is TRBJ2-5 and V is TRBV28, with D tentatively TRBD1 or TRBD2 (6 bases each). This CDR3 region has 14 residues. Germline CDR1 reads MDHEN; CDR2 reads SYDVKM. V was shortened by 6 bases and J by 5 bases, with 16 bases between the two germline ends. The CDR3 here is CASSHPGGDETQYF. The CDR3, as DNA: TGTGCCAGCAGCCACCCCGGGGGCGATGAGACCCAGTACTTC. Complete variable domain (other parts from reference TRBV28 and TRBJ2-5): DVKVTQSSRYLVKRTGEKVFLECVQDMDHENMFWYRQDPGLGLRLIYFSYDVKMKEKGDIPEGYSVSREKKERFSLILESASTNQTSMYLCASSHPGGDETQYFGPGTRLLVL.